Detailed here is one TCR beta chain. Assay used: immunoSEQ multiplex PCR; TCRdb lists only in-frame clones, some missing. Among about 24,000 clones listed, roughly half were seen once. The treatment here: 15 Gy SBRT to primary tumor, nephrectomy 4 weeks later. This record belongs to a study of radiation and T cells in renal cell carcinoma. Germline assignment: CDR1 SNHLY and CDR2 FYNNEI. The CDR3 runs 13 residues. V gave up 8 bases and J gave up 6 bases, with 14 bases separating them. This chain uses TRBV2 with TRBJ1-5; TRBD1 might be the D (5 bases). This TCR was recovered from a woman between 45 and 60 years old with renal cell carcinoma. The sequenced sample was tumor tissue, obtained from a patient whose treatment included radiotherapy and nephrectomy. The CDR3 region has the DNA TGTGCCAGCTCCTCGGGGCAGGTTCAGCCCCAGCATTTT. It translates to CASSSGQVQPQHF.